Each of the 32 T cell receptor beta chains below was sequenced from the same sample in a study of blood T cell repertoires in COVID-19. This table comes from immunoSEQ multiplex PCR, and its TCRdb copy is limited to in-frame clones, with some not included. The sample yields roughly 230,000 clones, roughly four fifths seen once. Sequencing was carried out using peripheral blood. The source of these receptors is a woman aged 45-65 years with acute or convalescent COVID-19.

The chain couples TRBV4-2 to TRBJ1-4, with 7 positions matching TRBD1. The V gene end was trimmed by 4 bases and the J gene end by 9 bases; junction bases not matched to a gene: 5. The germline gives CDR1 LGHNA, CDR2 YNFKEQ. There are 13 residues in the CDR3. CDR3 bases: TGTGCCAGCAGCCCGCCGGACAGGCAAAAACTGTTTTTT. Protein sequence: CASSPPDRQKLFF.

The rearrangement links TRBV13 to TRBJ2-2; D is undetermined. This CDR3 spans 13 amino acids. Germline loops: CDR1 PRHDT, CDR2 FYEKMQ (reference sequence). V was cut by 0 bases and J by 4 bases, with 3 bases left in between. The CDR3 bases are TGTGCCAGCAGCTTAGGCCTCACCGGGGAGCTGTTTTTT. Its protein is CASSLGLTGELFF.

The chain couples TRBV6-4 to TRBJ2-3; 12 nucleotides match TRBD2. V trimming: 5 bases; J trimming: 7 bases; junction bases outside the gene matches: 10. Germline values: CDR1 MRHNA, CDR2 SNTAGT. The CDR3 has 16 residues. Here the CDR3 DNA reads TGTGCCAGCAGTCAAGGGCTAGCGGGAGGGATGAATACGCAGTATTTT. Translated: CASSQGLAGGMNTQYF.

The chain recombines TRBV18 with TRBJ2-2; D call uncertain. Germline CDR1 KGHSH, CDR2 LQKENI. V was cut by 3 bases and J by 3 bases, with 8 bases left in between. The CDR3 totals 14 residues. CDR3 in DNA: TGTGCCAGCTCACCCGACACCCACACCGGGGAGCTGTTTTTT. This encodes CASSPDTHTGELFF.

V gene TRBV7-2 combines with J gene TRBJ1-6; D is possibly TRBD1 (5 bases). The germline gives CDR1 SGHTA, CDR2 FQGNSA. Trimming removed 4 bases from V and 8 bases from J, with 15 bases in between. The CDR3 totals 15 residues. CDR3 in DNA: TGTGCCAGCAGCTCCAGAACGGGGACTGATTCACCCCTCCACTTT. It codes for CASSSRTGTDSPLHF.

A few counts support this clone. This sequence joins TRBV7-8 and TRBJ1-6; no definite D call. V was pared by 8 bases and J by 10 bases, with 15 bases between. There are 13 residues in the CDR3. Per germline, CDR1 SGHVS and CDR2 FQNEAQ. The CDR3 spells CASGLRASSPLHF. The CDR3 DNA follows: TGTGCCAGCGGGCTGCGGGCCTCATCACCCCTCCACTTT.

This chain uses TRBV6-5 with TRBJ1-1; D not certain. Trimming pared 4 bases from V and 5 bases from J, leaving 17 bases between. The CDR3 is made up of 15 amino acids. Germline lookup yields CDR1 MNHEY and CDR2 SVGAGI. CDR3 loop: CASSWYKESGTEAFF. The CDR3 bases are TGTGCCAGCAGTTGGTATAAAGAAAGCGGGACTGAAGCTTTCTTT.

Only a few counts were recorded for this clone. The germline gene is not matched at one end of the junction; a read error may be the cause. The rearrangement joins TRBV12-3 or TRBV12-4 to TRBJ1-5; D unclear. The CDR3 is 13 amino acids. The CDR3 spells CASGRGSYQPQHF. In nucleotides, the CDR3 is TGTGCCAGCGGGAGAGGTAGCTATCAGCCCCAGCATTTT.

The rearrangement uses TRBV28 and TRBJ1-5; 10 bases are a match to TRBD1. This CDR3 contains 19 residues. Trimming removed 3 bases from V and 2 bases from J; junction bases left unmatched: 13. The germline CDR1 and CDR2 sequences are MDHEN and SYDVKM. The CDR3 loop is CASSLGPGQGLMGNQPQHF. CDR3 sequence (DNA): TGTGCCAGCAGTTTGGGGCCGGGACAGGGGCTTATGGGCAATCAGCCCCAGCATTTT.

The J gene is TRBJ2-3, the V gene TRBV5-1, with 10 bases aligning to TRBD1. The germline V gene encodes CDR1 SGHRS and CDR2 YFSETQ. V shed 0 bases, J shed 2 bases, and the junction held 3 bases outside the gene matches. The CDR3 is made up of 16 amino acids. The CDR3 DNA reads TGCGCCAGCAGCTTGGGCGGGACAGGGGACACAGATACGCAGTATTTT. Protein product: CASSLGGTGDTDTQYF.

This clone was seen a few times. The chain has TRBV14 and TRBJ2-5, with TRBD2 as a possible D gene (6 bases). The CDR3 covers 16 residues. V was pared by 1 base and J by 5 bases, with 17 bases between. CDR1 and CDR2 (germline): SGHDN, FVKESK. This chain's CDR3 is CASSQGEGGLRETQYF. The CDR3 bases are TGTGCCAGCAGCCAAGGAGAGGGAGGTCTGAGGGAGACCCAGTACTTC.

The rearrangement links TRBV7-2 to TRBJ1-3, with TRBD1 as a possible D gene (5 bases). Trimming shortened V by 0 bases and J by 4 bases, and 19 bases separated the two germline ends. The CDR3 consists of 18 residues. Germline CDR1 reads SGHTA; CDR2 reads FQGNSA. The CDR3 region has the DNA TGTGCCAGCAGCTTAGCTCAATATATGCAGGGCCAGGGAAACACCATATATTTT. Translated: CASSLAQYMQGQGNTIYF.

This clone occurred once. The J gene is TRBJ1-3, the V gene TRBV12-3 or TRBV12-4, with D hard to call. This CDR3 contains 12 residues. V lost 6 bases and J 9 bases, leaving 12 bases between the germline ends. The CDR3 here is CASRPEFSTIYF. The CDR3 region has the DNA TGTGCCAGCAGACCGGAGTTTAGCACCATATATTTT.

This rearrangement joins TRBV4-2 to TRBJ2-3; 10 nucleotides match TRBD2. The CDR3 length is 16 residues. Germline trimming cut 2 bases from V and 2 bases from J; bases unmatched to any gene: 4. The germline CDR1 and CDR2 sequences are LGHNA and YNFKEQ. The chain's CDR3 is CASSQLAGGTTDTQYF. The CDR3 coding sequence is TGTGCCAGCAGCCAATTAGCGGGGGGTACCACAGATACGCAGTATTTT.

This clone was seen just once. The V call is TRBV7-8, the J call TRBJ1-2; D perhaps matches TRBD1 (6 bases). The CDR3 has 13 residues. The germline V gene encodes CDR1 SGHVS and CDR2 FQNEAQ. Deletions cut 4 bases from V and 8 bases from J, with 14 bases between. CDR3 in amino acids: CASSSTGSLGYTF. The CDR3 bases are TGTGCCAGCAGCTCCACAGGGTCGCTAGGCTACACCTTC. The full variable domain, in which reference TRBV7-8 and TRBJ1-2 provide the parts outside the CDR3, is GAGVSQSPRYKVAKRGQDVALRCDPISGHVSLFWYQQALGQGPEFLTYFQNEAQLDKSGLPSDRFFAERPEGSVSTLKIQRTQQEDSAVYLCASSSTGSLGYTFGSGTRLTVV.

The chain couples TRBV28 to TRBJ1-2; D gene ambiguous. Trimming pared 1 base from V and 5 bases from J, leaving 14 bases between. CDR3 length equals 15 residues. Germline CDR1 and CDR2: MDHEN and SYDVKM. This chain's CDR3 is CASSLSGSSSYGYTF. For the CDR3, the DNA is TGTGCCAGCAGTTTATCCGGGAGTTCCAGTTATGGCTACACCTTC.

As DNA, the CDR3 is TGTGCCAGCAGCTTAGCGCGTGTGGGGGGGCGGTATGAGCAGTTCTTC. The encoded protein is CASSLARVGGRYEQFF. The chain combines TRBV7-8 with TRBJ2-1, with D perhaps TRBD2 (7 bases). Between the trimmed V and J ends, which lost 0 bases and 8 bases, there was a span of 17 bases. The CDR3 runs to 16 residues. CDR1 is SGHVS, CDR2 FQNEAQ, per germline.

CDR3 bases: TGTGCCAGCAGAGCCCAGGGGGCGAAGTATGGCTACACCTTC. It specifies CASRAQGAKYGYTF. The chain carries TRBV6-5 and TRBJ1-2, with 8 bases fitting TRBD1. From germline, CDR1 is MNHEY and CDR2 SVGAGI. With V trimmed by 6 bases and J by 5 bases, 8 bases remained unmatched. This CDR3 has 14 amino acids.

This chain joins TRBV19 and TRBJ1-2; the match to TRBD1 covers 8 bases. This CDR3 is 18 amino acids long. J lost 8 bases, V lost 1 base, and 18 bases had no gene match. CDR1 and CDR2 from the germline V gene are LNHDA and SQIVND (reference sequence). The DNA of the CDR3 is TGTGCCAGTAGTATAGCCCTCTCGGCAGGGGGCGGTAGGTCGGGCTACACCTTC. It is translated as CASSIALSAGGGRSGYTF. Based on the CDR3 plus reference TRBV19 and TRBJ1-2, the full variable domain is DGGITQSPKYLFRKEGQNVTLSCEQNLNHDAMYWYRQDPGQGLRLIYYSQIVNDFQKGDIAEGYSVSREKKESFPLTVTSAQKNPTAFYLCASSIALSAGGGRSGYTFGSGTRLTVV.

This chain joins TRBV25-1 and TRBJ1-1, with 9 bases aligning to TRBD1. The junction had 6 bases not matched to a gene; V was cut back by 6 bases and J by 4 bases. Germline V gene sequence: CDR1 MGHDK, CDR2 SYGVNS. There are 14 residues in the CDR3. In nucleotides, the CDR3 is TGTGCCAGCAGATTCACAGGGGGCGGCACTGAAGCTTTCTTT. Its translation: CASRFTGGGTEAFF.

This clone was seen just once. The V and J genes are TRBV2 and TRBJ1-5, with 8 positions matching TRBD1. V lost 6 bases, J lost 2 bases, and 6 bases stayed unmatched. This CDR3 contains 15 residues. CDR1 SNHLY and CDR2 FYNNEI come from the germline V gene. DNA of the CDR3: TGTGCCAGCAGAAGCGAGGGACAGGGCAATCAGCCCCAGCATTTT. Translated: CASRSEGQGNQPQHF.

The genes are TRBV19 and TRBJ2-6; no definite D call. Between the trimmed V and J ends, which lost 3 bases and 0 bases, there was a span of 15 bases. Germline CDR1 and CDR2: LNHDA and SQIVND (reference sequence). This CDR3 contains 18 residues. The CDR3 loop reads CASSMMSLSRSGANVLTF. The CDR3, as DNA: TGTGCCAGTAGTATGATGAGCCTTTCCCGCTCTGGGGCCAACGTCCTGACTTTC.

This chain joins TRBV7-9 and TRBJ2-5; tentatively, D is TRBD1 (5 bases). V shed 1 base and J shed 5 bases, with 11 bases lying between them. Germline V CDR1 and CDR2: SEHNR, FQNEAQ (reference sequence). CDR3 length: 14 residues. The CDR3 region is CASSLGGAGETQYF. CDR3 sequence (DNA): TGTGCCAGCAGCTTAGGTGGGGCAGGGGAGACCCAGTACTTC.

The chain is built from TRBV9 and TRBJ1-1; a possible D gene is TRBD1 (6 bases). There are 15 residues in the CDR3. Germline CDR1 is SGDLS and CDR2 is YYNGEE. Trimming took off 0 bases at V and 8 bases at J, with 17 bases between the two ends. As DNA, the CDR3 is TGTGCCAGCAGCGTAGTAGCGATTGGGGGGGCGGAAGCTTTCTTT. Protein sequence: CASSVVAIGGAEAFF.

The chain employs TRBV4-1 and TRBJ2-5; 9 bases match TRBD1. Unmatched junction bases numbered 14, after V lost 4 bases and J lost 5 bases. The germline V gene has CDR1 MGHRA and CDR2 YSYEKL. The CDR3 totals 17 residues. The CDR3, as DNA: TGCGCCAGCAGCCCGAGGACAGGGGTGGGTCAGGGGGAGACCCAGTACTTC. It yields the protein CASSPRTGVGQGETQYF.

The V call is TRBV7-2, the J call TRBJ1-2; D is undetermined. Germline loops: CDR1 SGHTA, CDR2 FQGNSA. V was trimmed by 1 base and J by 2 bases, leaving 14 bases between them. This CDR3 spans 16 amino acids. This chain's CDR3 is CASSLVGPILNYGYTF. The CDR3 DNA reads as TGTGCCAGCAGCTTAGTGGGTCCGATACTAAACTATGGCTACACCTTC.

The J gene is TRBJ1-5, the V gene TRBV7-2; D unclear. The CDR3 consists of 16 residues. V was shortened by 5 bases and J by 5 bases, with 19 bases between the two germline ends. Germline V lookup: CDR1 SGHTA, CDR2 FQGNSA. DNA of the CDR3: TGTGCCAGCAGCCCCGAGCTGAGTCCCCTCCATCAGCCCCAGCATTTT. Amino acids: CASSPELSPLHQPQHF.

The chain recombines TRBV5-4 with TRBJ2-1, with a possible D match to TRBD1 (5 bases). V shed 1 base and J shed 8 bases, with 16 bases lying between them. The germline V gene encodes CDR1 SGHNT and CDR2 YYREEE (reference sequence). The CDR3 is 15 residues long. The DNA for the CDR3 is TGTGCCAGCAGCTTGAGTGTAAAGGGGTTTGATGAGCAGTTCTTC. Translated: CASSLSVKGFDEQFF.

In its sample, this clone was seen a few times. V gene TRBV7-6 combines with J gene TRBJ2-3, with D possibly being TRBD1 (6 bases). The CDR3 covers 19 residues. The V gene's germline CDR1 is SGHVS and CDR2 FNYEAQ. V shed 5 bases and J shed 0 bases, with 24 bases lying between them. CDR3 bases: TGTGCCAGCAGCCAGGCGGGCAAACAGGGTATCGGCAGCACAGATACGCAGTATTTT. Its translation: CASSQAGKQGIGSTDTQYF.

This clone showed up just once. V is TRBV5-1 and J is TRBJ2-3; the D gene is possibly TRBD2 (5 bases). V was clipped by 2 bases and J by 5 bases, with 12 bases between them. The CDR3 consists of 14 residues. The V gene's germline CDR1 is SGHRS and CDR2 YFSETQ. CDR3 protein: CASSFSSREDTQYF. The CDR3 DNA sequence: TGCGCCAGCAGCTTTTCTAGCCGGGAAGATACGCAGTATTTT.

The genes are TRBV4-1 and TRBJ1-1; possibly TRBD1 for D (5 bases). Germline lookup yields CDR1 MGHRA and CDR2 YSYEKL. V lost 4 bases and J 0 bases, leaving 12 bases between the germline ends. The CDR3 sequence is 15 residues long. Here the CDR3 reads CASSPPGGMNTEAFF. CDR3 nucleotides: TGCGCCAGCAGCCCCCCCGGGGGGATGAACACTGAAGCTTTCTTT.

V gene TRBV4-1 combines with J gene TRBJ2-7, with 9 bases aligning to TRBD2. The V and J ends lost 3 bases and 3 bases, in that order; junction bases with no gene match: 12. CDR3 size: 17 residues. The germline CDR1 and CDR2 sequences are MGHRA and YSYEKL. The CDR3 spells CASSHVGAGAGGYEQYF. CDR3 coding DNA: TGCGCCAGCAGCCATGTAGGGGCCGGAGCGGGGGGCTACGAGCAGTACTTC.